The text below deals with one T cell receptor (beta chain). Its antigen is not yet known. No much larger clone exists at a distance of one base, and base qualities are not known. TCRbeta CDR3 regions were amplified from genomic DNA using the immunoSEQ Assay, a bias-controlled multiplex PCR. The study's own analysis went as follows. Within the assay, amplification of reference gene primers was used to estimate how many nucleated cells each sample contained. Sequence reads were collapsed and filtered to measure the absolute abundance of every unique TCRbeta CDR3 rearrangement. For each sample, productive Simpson clonality was calculated as the square root of Simpson's diversity index over productive rearrangements. The source is immuneACCESS, and TCRdb retained only in-frame sequences with V and J called. Part of the clones is not carried over; for the studies checked, unresolved V genes explain less than half of this, and the remainder is unexplained. V, J and clone size were drawn from that table, and D and trimming were deduced from the DNA. In all, the sample holds 140,000 or so clones, and around 84% of those were seen once. The ten largest clones add up to around 9.6% of the sample.

The sample comes from a study of blood T cell repertoires in COVID-19 (dated by TCRdb to 2018 to 2021). Regarding the study in general: Samples from collaborators originated in the United States, Italy and Spain and spanned both the acute and convalescent phases of COVID-19. The prospective study material was composed of cDNA or gDNA derived from T cells, B-cell-depleted T cells, or PBMCs. Subjects who had been exposed to COVID-19, were actively infected with it, or had recovered from it provided the deeply sampled blood TCRbeta repertoires that made up the dataset. The repertoires were released in a freely available public database meant as a resource for research on the immune response to SARS-CoV-2. The samples were drawn from two sources: the first 160 participants of the ongoing ImmuneRACE study, and 1,200 or so subjects contributed by 6 global collaborators. Nearly every sample came with metadata listing a de-identified subject ID, COVID-19 status, age in years and sex. Where available, HLA class I and class II types were obtained from metadata supplied by the sample provider rather than from assay-based typing.

Collaborating institutions collected whole blood in K2EDTA tubes following their own protocols. Collaborator samples were shipped for TCRbeta analysis as frozen whole blood, isolated PBMCs, or DNA extracted from either sample type. The junction carries 14 bases between V and J, which are trimmed by 3 bases and 1 base respectively. The CDR3 measures 16 amino acids from cysteine to phenylalanine. Of all the DNA, just the CDR3 is kept, 48 bases in frame from base 1. Based on the germline V gene (reference sequence), the CDR1 and CDR2 sequences are LNHNV and YYDKDF. Broader findings and caveats from the paper: How much clinical and demographic metadata was included differed by source and by participant, and the metadata was provided uncurated.

The receptor's source is a man in his sixties with active or convalescent COVID-19. Sample: peripheral blood. The chain uses TRBV15 and TRBJ2-3; TRBD1 might be the D gene, on 5 matching bases. The CDR3 region reads CATSSRDSLGTDTQYF. The bases are TGTGCCACCAGCAGCCGCGACAGTTTGGGCACAGATACGCAGTATTTT. Reference TRBV15 and TRBJ2-3 proteins supply the regions before and after the CDR3; the full variable domain is: DAMVIQNPRYQVTQFGKPVTLSCSQTLNHNVMYWYQQKSSQAPKLLFHYYDKDFNNEADTPDNFQSRRPNTSFCFLDIRSPGLGDTAMYLCATSSRDSLGTDTQYFGPGTRLTVL.